In this sample, the clone carrying this TCR beta chain turned up a few times. Its antigen is not identified. A single base separates this from a much larger clone, so it may be a read error. The template used for profiling TCR beta VDJ and CDR3 was genomic DNA. Each CDR3 protein is one row after TCRdb ran MiXCR on the reads. Among more than 200,000 distinct CDR3 sequences listed, approximately 51% were seen once. Previously, flow cytometry had revealed CD8+CD57+ cell expansion in the patients chosen for sequencing. Patients had not yet gotten any therapy when their blood was taken for sampling. This CDR3 is built from 14 residues. Germline values: CDR1 SEHNR, CDR2 FQNEAQ (reference sequence). The sample originates from a study of CD8+CD57+ T cells in acquired aplastic anemia. Looking at the study overall: Quantities of DNA derived from sorted CD4+ and CD8+ cells averaged approximately 3.5 ug. Study-wide findings and caveats: No significant patient-versus-control difference appeared in CD8+ Simpson's diversity. The number of CD8+ CDR3 sequences shared by patients and controls was fewer than 35.

The chain combines TRBV7-9 with TRBJ1-1; unclear D gene. The sequenced sample was sorted CD4+, CD8+, or CD8+CD57+ T cells (not recorded which) from PBMCs. The sequence was obtained from a human donor with aplastic anemia. CDR3 coding DNA: TGTGCCAGCAGCTCCGGCTATAAGAACACTGAAGCTTCCTTT. Its translation is CASSSGYKNTEASF.